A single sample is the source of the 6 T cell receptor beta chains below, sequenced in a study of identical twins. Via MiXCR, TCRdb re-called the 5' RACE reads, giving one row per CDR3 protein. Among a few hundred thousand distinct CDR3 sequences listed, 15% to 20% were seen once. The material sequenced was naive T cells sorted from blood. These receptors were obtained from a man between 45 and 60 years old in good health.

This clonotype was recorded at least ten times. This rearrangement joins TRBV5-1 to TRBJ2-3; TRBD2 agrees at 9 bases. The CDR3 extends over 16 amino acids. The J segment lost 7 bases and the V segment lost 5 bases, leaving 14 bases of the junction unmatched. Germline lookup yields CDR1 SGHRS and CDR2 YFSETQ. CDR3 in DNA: TGCGCCAGCAGGACGAACGCGGGGGGGCGTTGGAATACGCAGTATTTT. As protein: CASRTNAGGRWNTQYF.

CDR3 DNA: TGCAGCGTTGAGTTCGGTAGCACAGATACGCAGTATTTT. Its protein is CSVEFGSTDTQYF. V usage is TRBV29-1 and J usage is TRBJ2-3, with D uncertain. This CDR3 is 13 amino acids long. Trimming pared 3 bases from V and 0 bases from J, leaving 7 bases between. Germline-derived CDR1 and CDR2 are SQVTM and ANQGSEA.

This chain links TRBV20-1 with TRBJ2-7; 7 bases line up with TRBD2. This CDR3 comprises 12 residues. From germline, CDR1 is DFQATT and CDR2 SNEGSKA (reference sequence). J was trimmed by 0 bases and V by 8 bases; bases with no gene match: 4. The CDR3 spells CSLQRGSYEQYF. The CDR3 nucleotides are TGCAGTCTTCAGCGGGGCTCCTACGAGCAGTACTTC.

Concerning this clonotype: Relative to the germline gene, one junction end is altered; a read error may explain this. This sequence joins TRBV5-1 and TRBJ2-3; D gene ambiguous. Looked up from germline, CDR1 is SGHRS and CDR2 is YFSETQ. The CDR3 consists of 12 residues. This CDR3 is CANSRAWSPQYF. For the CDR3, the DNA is TGCGCCAACAGCCGAGCCTGGAGCCCGCAGTATTTT.

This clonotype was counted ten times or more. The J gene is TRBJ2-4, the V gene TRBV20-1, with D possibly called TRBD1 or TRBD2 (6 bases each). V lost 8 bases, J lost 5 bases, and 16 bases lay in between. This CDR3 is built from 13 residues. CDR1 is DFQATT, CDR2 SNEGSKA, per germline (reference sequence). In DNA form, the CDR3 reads TGCAGTTCAAGAGGGGGGTCCGAAAACATTCAGTACTTC. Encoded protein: CSSRGGSENIQYF.

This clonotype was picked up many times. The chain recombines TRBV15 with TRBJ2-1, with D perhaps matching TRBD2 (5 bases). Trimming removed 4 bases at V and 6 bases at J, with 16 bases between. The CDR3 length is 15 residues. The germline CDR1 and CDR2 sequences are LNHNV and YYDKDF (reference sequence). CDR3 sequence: CATSNRDLPINEQFF. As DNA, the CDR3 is TGTGCCACCAGCAACCGGGATTTACCCATCAATGAGCAGTTCTTC.